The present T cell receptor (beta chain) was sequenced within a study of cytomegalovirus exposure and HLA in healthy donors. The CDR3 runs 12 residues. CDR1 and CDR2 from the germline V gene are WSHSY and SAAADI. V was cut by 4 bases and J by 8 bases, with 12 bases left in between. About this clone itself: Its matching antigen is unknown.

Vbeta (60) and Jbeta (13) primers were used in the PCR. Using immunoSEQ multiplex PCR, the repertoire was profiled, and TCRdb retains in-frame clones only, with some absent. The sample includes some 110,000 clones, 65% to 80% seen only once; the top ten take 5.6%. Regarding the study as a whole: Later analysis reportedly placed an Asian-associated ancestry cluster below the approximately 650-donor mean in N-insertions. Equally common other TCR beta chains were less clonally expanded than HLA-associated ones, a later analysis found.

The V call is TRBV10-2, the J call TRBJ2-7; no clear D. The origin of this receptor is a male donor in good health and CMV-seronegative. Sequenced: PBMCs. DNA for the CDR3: TGCGCCAGCAGTGTCCCAGGCACACAGCAGTACTTC. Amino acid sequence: CASSVPGTQQYF.